These 13 T cell receptor beta chains came from one sample sequenced in a study of T cell responses to AZD1222 COVID-19 vaccine. Clones were sequenced by immunoSEQ multiplex PCR, and TCRdb holds only the in-frame ones, with some missing. The sample gives tens of thousands of clones, around nine tenths of which show up once; 6.9% is in the top ten. The specimen comprised peripheral blood, sampled 28 days after the second AZD1222 dose. The receptor source for this set is an adult who received the AZD1222 COVID-19 vaccine.

This clone was observed a few times. The gene calls are TRBV5-1 and TRBJ2-2; no reliable D call. Germline V CDR1 and CDR2: SGHRS, YFSETQ. Deletions cut 0 bases from V and 5 bases from J, with 8 bases between. CDR3 length: 14 residues. CDR3 nucleotide sequence: TGCGCCAGCAGCTTGGCCGGCCCAACCGGGGAGCTGTTTTTT. It translates to CASSLAGPTGELFF.

CDR3 sequence (DNA): TGTGCCAGCAGTTCGACAGGACTTAGCAATCAGCCCCAGCATTTT. The encoded protein is CASSSTGLSNQPQHF. The chain is built from TRBV6-5 and TRBJ1-5; the D gene is possibly TRBD1 (6 bases). CDR1 is MNHEY, CDR2 SVGAGI, per germline. The ends were cut back, 4 bases at V and 0 bases at J, with 10 bases in the middle. This CDR3 comprises 15 residues.

The rearrangement uses TRBV10-1 and TRBJ2-5; D perhaps matches TRBD1 (6 bases). The V gene lost 0 bases and the J gene lost 2 bases, with 13 bases spanning the gap. This CDR3 is 16 amino acids long. CDR1 and CDR2 (germline): WNHNN, SYGVQD (reference sequence). The CDR3 DNA is TGCGCCAGCAGTGAGTCAAGGGGGTTTTCTCAAGAGACCCAGTACTTC. Its protein is CASSESRGFSQETQYF.

V is TRBV30 and J is TRBJ2-7; TRBD1 is a possible D gene (6 bases). Between the trimmed V and J ends, which lost 5 bases and 2 bases, there was a span of 25 bases. From germline, CDR1 is GTSNPN and CDR2 SVGIG (reference sequence). The CDR3 extends over 17 amino acids. This chain's CDR3 is CAWDSKQGFFPTYEQYF. The DNA of the CDR3 is TGTGCCTGGGATTCTAAACAGGGTTTTTTTCCAACCTACGAGCAGTACTTC.

V gene TRBV7-2 combines with J gene TRBJ2-5; TRBD2 is a possible D gene (6 bases). Germline CDR1 and CDR2: SGHTA and FQGNSA. V was pared by 5 bases and J by 2 bases, with 9 bases between. This CDR3 has 13 amino acids. DNA for the CDR3: TGTGCCAGCAGCCCCGGACTACAAGAGACCCAGTACTTC. This encodes CASSPGLQETQYF.

The rearrangement links TRBV14 to TRBJ2-7; D is unclear. Germline assignment: CDR1 SGHDN and CDR2 FVKESK. V dropped 1 base and J dropped 6 bases, with 13 bases sitting between them. The CDR3 has 14 amino acids. CDR3: CASSQGEHLSEQYF. The CDR3 region has the DNA TGTGCCAGCAGCCAAGGGGAACATCTTTCCGAGCAGTACTTC.

This clone was seen once. The rearrangement links TRBV19 to TRBJ1-6, with TRBD1 matching 7 bases. V lost 5 bases and J lost 6; bases outside the gene matches: 10. This CDR3 has 16 residues. Germline-derived CDR1 and CDR2 are LNHDA and SQIVND (reference sequence). The CDR3 reads CASSPGTVGSNSPLHF. CDR3 in DNA: TGTGCCAGTAGTCCCGGGACAGTCGGGAGTAATTCACCCCTCCACTTT.

CDR3 region: CAWIDRRGETQYF. DNA of the CDR3: TGTGCCTGGATCGACAGGAGAGGGGAGACCCAGTACTTC. The chain carries TRBV30 and TRBJ2-5, with D possibly being TRBD1 (6 bases). V was clipped by 4 bases and J by 5 bases, with 14 bases between them. Germline loops: CDR1 GTSNPN, CDR2 SVGIG (reference sequence). CDR3 size: 13 residues.

The V and J genes are TRBV29-1 and TRBJ2-3; 7 bases agree with TRBD2. V was pared by 6 bases and J by 4 bases, with 7 bases of the junction left unmatched. This CDR3 contains 13 residues. Germline CDR1 and CDR2: SQVTM and ANQGSEA. The CDR3 bases are TGCAGCGTCACAAGGACTAGTTCAGATACGCAGTATTTT. Its translation is CSVTRTSSDTQYF.

A single count supports this clone. The rearrangement links TRBV6-6 to TRBJ1-1, with TRBD1 as a possible D gene (6 bases). Trimming removed 5 bases at V and 2 bases at J, with 15 bases between. Germline lookup yields CDR1 MNHNY and CDR2 SVGAGI (reference sequence). This CDR3 contains 15 residues. The CDR3 DNA follows: TGTGCCAGCAGTCCAGGACAGAAGAGTAACACTGAAGCTTTCTTT. Amino acids: CASSPGQKSNTEAFF.

This chain joins TRBV7-9 and TRBJ1-1; no clear D gene. Germline loops: CDR1 SEHNR, CDR2 FQNEAQ (reference sequence). The V end was cut by 3 bases, the J end by 8 bases, with 13 bases between. This CDR3 is built from 13 residues. This CDR3 is CASSFRPRSEAFF. In DNA form, the CDR3 reads TGTGCCAGCAGCTTCCGACCGCGGTCGGAAGCTTTCTTT.

The chain has TRBV5-1 and TRBJ1-1, with D tentatively TRBD1 (5 bases). CDR1 SGHRS and CDR2 YFSETQ come from the germline V gene. This CDR3 has 14 residues. Trimming pared 0 bases from V and 3 bases from J, leaving 9 bases between. DNA for the CDR3: TGCGCCAGCAGCTTGGGACAGAGACACACTGAAGCTTTCTTT. Translating gives CASSLGQRHTEAFF. The variable domain in full, completed from reference TRBV5-1 and TRBJ1-1, reads KAGVTQTPRYLIKTRGQQVTLSCSPISGHRSVSWYQQTPGQGLQFLFEYFSETQRNKGNFPGRFSGRQFSNSRSEMNVSTLELGDSALYLCASSLGQRHTEAFFGQGTRLTVV.

The chain recombines TRBV5-1 with TRBJ2-1, with D tentatively TRBD1 (7 bases). The CDR3 runs 14 residues. Germline V lookup: CDR1 SGHRS, CDR2 YFSETQ. V lost 4 bases and J lost 6, with 14 bases in between. The CDR3 reads CASSPGAGGNEQFF. The CDR3, as DNA: TGCGCCAGCAGCCCGGGGGCAGGGGGCAATGAGCAGTTCTTC.